This T cell receptor (beta chain) came from a study of CD8+CD57+ T cells in acquired aplastic anemia. Turning to the study itself: Mean DNA quantity obtained from sorted CD4+ and CD8+ cells was around 3.2 ug. Study outcomes and limitations: With respect to CD8+ Simpson's diversity, patients and controls did not differ significantly. In common between the patients and the controls were nearly 30 CD8+ CDR3 sequences.

This CDR3 has 14 amino acids. CDR1 and CDR2 (germline): LGHDT, YNNKEL (reference sequence). In regard to this clonotype: As yet, its antigen is unknown. An end of the junction does not agree with germline; a read error may underlie this.

Researchers used genomic DNA as the template to profile TCR beta VDJ and CDR3. TCRdb itself ran the reads through MiXCR, one entry per CDR3 protein. The data contain approximately 190,000 distinct CDR3 sequences, 55% to 70% of them seen just once; the ten biggest clones take up about 43%. The TCR sequence derives from a human donor with severe aplastic anemia or a healthy control (not recorded which). This rearrangement joins TRBV3-1 to TRBJ2-3, with D unclear. The sample comprised sorted CD4+, CD8+, or CD8+CD57+ T cells (not recorded which) from PBMCs. CDR3 sequence: CVSSQDPGADTQYF. DNA for the CDR3: TGTGTCAGCAGCCAAGATCCGGGCGCAGATACGCAGTATTTT.